Listed below are T cell receptor beta chains from one sample, sequenced in a study of OX40 agonist ivuxolimab in advanced cancers. Profiling relied on immunoSEQ multiplex PCR, and the TCRdb table lists in-frame clones only, not all of them. The table lists some 66,000 clones, 85% of them singletons. The input for sequencing was CD4+ or CD8+ T cells sorted from blood, taken in a trial of the OX40 agonist ivuxolimab. The receptors derive from an adult with an advanced solid tumor such as melanoma, head and neck, liver or kidney cancer. Each CDR3 is given with its conserved first and last residue. A D gene is named only where the DNA matches it firmly. Clone size is stated in some rows and not others, as once, few, many or a class when expanded.

J	size	V	D	DNA	CDR3
TRBJ2-2	-	TRBV5-1	-	TGCGCCAGCAGCACTACCGGGACGGCGAACACCGGGGAGCTGTTTTTT	CASSTTGTANTGELFF
TRBJ1-4	-	TRBV7-9	-	TGTGCCAGCAGCAACGGGGAATGGTACCGCGGGTATAATGAAAAACTGTTTTTT	CASSNGEWYRGYNEKLFF
TRBJ1-6	-	TRBV25-1	-	TGTGCCAGCACTGGGGGATTGTCGAATTCACCCCTCCACTTT	CASTGGLSNSPLHF
TRBJ1-1	-	TRBV5-6	-	TGTGCCAGCAGTACAGGAGGGGTAAACACTGAAGCTTTCTTT	CASSTGGVNTEAFF
TRBJ2-1	-	TRBV19	TRBD1	TGTGCCAGTAGTATAGGGGCAGGGGGCAGCAATGAGCAGTTCTTC	CASSIGAGGSNEQFF
TRBJ1-2	-	TRBV19	TRBD1	TGTGCCAGTAGCGTCCGCACAGGGGAGAACTATGGCTACACCTTC	CASSVRTGENYGYTF
TRBJ1-5	-	TRBV7-2	TRBD1	TGTGCCAGCAGTCAGACAGGGGTCTTAACGAATCAGCCCCAGCATTTT	CASSQTGVLTNQPQHF
TRBJ1-3	-	TRBV6-1	-	TGTGCCAGCAGTGACCCTTACCGTGGGGTTGGCTCTGGAAACACCATATATTTT	CASSDPYRGVGSGNTIYF
TRBJ1-4	-	TRBV5-1	TRBD1	TGCGCCAGCAGCTTGGGTTCAGGGGGTGAAAAACTGTTTTTT	CASSLGSGGEKLFF
TRBJ2-1	-	TRBV5-1	TRBD2	TGCGCCAGCAGCTTGGACGCGGGGGGCGCCTACAATGAGCAGTTCTTC	CASSLDAGGAYNEQFF
TRBJ2-5	-	TRBV6-6	TRBD1	TGTGCCAGCAGTGGACAGGGGCATCAGGGGACCCAGTACTTC	CASSGQGHQGTQYF
TRBJ2-1	-	TRBV10-3	TRBD1	TGTGCCATCAGAGCGGGACAGGGTCGGAATGAGCAGTTCTTC	CAIRAGQGRNEQFF
TRBJ1-2	-	TRBV4-1	-	TGCGCCAGCAGCCTTCGAGGCACGGAGGGCTACACCTTC	CASSLRGTEGYTF
TRBJ2-1	-	TRBV2	-	TGTGCCAGCTCGGTCCGGTTGGTGAACAATGAGCAGTTCTTC	CASSVRLVNNEQFF
TRBJ2-5	few	TRBV6-6	TRBD1	TGTGCCAGCACCCCACCCGCGACAGGGCAAGAGACCCAGTACTTC	CASTPPATGQETQYF
TRBJ2-7	-	TRBV10-3	TRBD1	TGTGCCATCAGGACGACAGGGGGCTTCAACGAGCAGTACTTC	CAIRTTGGFNEQYF
TRBJ1-1	few	TRBV19	-	TGTGCCAGCACCCCCCAGGGGCAGGGGCCTTCCAATCCTATGAACACTGAAGCTTTCTTT	CASTPQGQGPSNPMNTEAFF
TRBJ1-5	-	TRBV7-2	TRBD1	TGTGCCAGCAGCTTACGGGACAGGGGAAGCAATCAGCCCCAGCATTTT	CASSLRDRGSNQPQHF
TRBJ1-6	few	TRBV4-1	-	TGCGCCAGCAGCCGTGGACGGAATTCACCCCTCCACTTT	CASSRGRNSPLHF
TRBJ2-2	-	TRBV5-1	-	TGCGCCAGCAGCTTGGCACGGAACACCGGGGAGCTGTTTTTT	CASSLARNTGELFF
TRBJ1-2	-	TRBV7-2	-	TGTGCCAGCAGCTTATTGGCAGGGAGCGACTATGGCTACACCTTC	CASSLLAGSDYGYTF
TRBJ2-7	-	TRBV2	TRBD1	TGTGCCAGCAGTGTTCCAGGACAGGGGTACGAGCAGTACTTC	CASSVPGQGYEQYF
TRBJ2-1	once	TRBV7-2	TRBD2	TGTGCCAGCAGCCCTACGGGACTAGCCGCCTATGGTGAGCAGTTCTTC	CASSPTGLAAYGEQFF
TRBJ1-4	-	TRBV21-1	-	TGTGCCAGCAGGACAGGGGGCGAAGGTGAAAAACTGTTTTTT	CASRTGGEGEKLFF
TRBJ1-5	-	TRBV5-1	-	TGCGCCAGCAGTACCGGGACTTCTAATCAGCCCCAGCATTTT	CASSTGTSNQPQHF
TRBJ1-3	-	TRBV7-2	-	TGTGCCAGCAGCCCCACAGGGACAACTGGAAACACCATATATTTT	CASSPTGTTGNTIYF
TRBJ2-2	-	TRBV19	TRBD1	TGTGCCAGTAGTATTCAGGGGGCCACCGGGGAGCTGTTTTTT	CASSIQGATGELFF
TRBJ1-5	-	TRBV18	-	TGTGCCAGCTCACCAGACCGTTATCAGCCCCAGCATTTT	CASSPDRYQPQHF
TRBJ2-7	-	TRBV5-1	TRBD2	TGCGCCAGCAGCTTGGGGCTAGCGGGTCTCTACGAGCAGTACTTC	CASSLGLAGLYEQYF
TRBJ1-5	-	TRBV19	TRBD1	TGTGCCAGTAGAGAGAGGACAGGGGGGAATCAGCCCCAGCATTTT	CASRERTGGNQPQHF
TRBJ2-7	-	TRBV18	-	TGTGCCAGCTCACCACCTGCGGGGACCTACGAGCAGTACTTC	CASSPPAGTYEQYF
TRBJ2-3	-	TRBV4-2	-	TGTGCCAGCAGCCAAGATGCGGGGAGATCCACAGATACGCAGTATTTT	CASSQDAGRSTDTQYF
TRBJ1-2	-	TRBV6-5	TRBD1	TGTGCCAGCAGTAACAGACGACAGGGTTTTGGCTACACCTTC	CASSNRRQGFGYTF
TRBJ2-3	once	TRBV28	-	TGTGCCAGCAGTACCCCCAACACAGATACGCAGTATTTT	CASSTPNTDTQYF
TRBJ2-1	-	TRBV28	TRBD2	TGTGCCAGCAGTCAGACTAGCGGGGGTTGGAATGAGCAGTTCTTC	CASSQTSGGWNEQFF
TRBJ1-1	-	TRBV19	-	TGTGCCAGTACCGATAGGCGGGGGGCTATCACTGAAGCTTTCTTT	CASTDRRGAITEAFF
TRBJ2-1	-	TRBV6-1	-	TGTGCCAGCAGTGATATAGCCTACAATGAGCAGTTCTTC	CASSDIAYNEQFF
TRBJ2-3	-	TRBV2	-	TGTGCCAGCAGTAAGGAGGGCGCAGATACGCAGTATTTT	CASSKEGADTQYF
TRBJ2-3	once	TRBV18	TRBD2	TGTGCCAGCTCACCACTAGCGGGGGTTCAAGATACGCAGTATTTT	CASSPLAGVQDTQYF
TRBJ1-1	-	TRBV5-6	-	TGTGCCAGCAGCTTGATCTGGGGGTTCAACACTGAAGCTTTCTTT	CASSLIWGFNTEAFF
TRBJ2-3	once	TRBV7-9	TRBD2	TGTGCCAGCAGCCCTCTAGCGGGAGGGAGTGCGGATACGCAGTATTTT	CASSPLAGGSADTQYF
TRBJ1-6	-	TRBV19	-	TGTGCCAGTAGTCGCCCTCCGGGACATCGCAGGATCAATTCACCCCTCCACTTT	CASSRPPGHRRINSPLHF
TRBJ1-3	-	TRBV7-9	-	TGTGCCAGCAGCTTAGCGTCTACGGGGAGCGGAAACACCATATATTTT	CASSLASTGSGNTIYF
TRBJ1-3	-	TRBV7-9	-	TGTGCCAGCAGCTTACAGGGATCCGGAAACACCATATATTTT	CASSLQGSGNTIYF
TRBJ2-7	-	TRBV11-3	TRBD1	TGTGCCAGCAGCCCCTGGGACAGACCCTACGAGCAGTACTTC	CASSPWDRPYEQYF
TRBJ2-1	-	TRBV2	-	TGTGCCAGCAAAGAAGACATGGCCTACAATGAGCAGTTCTTC	CASKEDMAYNEQFF
TRBJ1-5	-	TRBV2	TRBD1	TGTGCCAGCAGTGAGAGGAGACAGGGGGGTTGGTCCCAGCATTTT	CASSERRQGGWSQHF
TRBJ1-3	-	TRBV28	-	TGTGCCAGCAGTTTAGGGGGAGCCTCTGGAAACACCATATATTTT	CASSLGGASGNTIYF
TRBJ2-7	few	TRBV2	TRBD2	TGTGCCGGTCTTAGCGGGAGGGTTGGCTACGAGCAGTACTTC	CAGLSGRVGYEQYF
TRBJ2-1	-	TRBV11-2	TRBD1	TGTGCCAGCAGCACAACCGGGACAGGGCCATACAATGAGCAGTTCTTC	CASSTTGTGPYNEQFF